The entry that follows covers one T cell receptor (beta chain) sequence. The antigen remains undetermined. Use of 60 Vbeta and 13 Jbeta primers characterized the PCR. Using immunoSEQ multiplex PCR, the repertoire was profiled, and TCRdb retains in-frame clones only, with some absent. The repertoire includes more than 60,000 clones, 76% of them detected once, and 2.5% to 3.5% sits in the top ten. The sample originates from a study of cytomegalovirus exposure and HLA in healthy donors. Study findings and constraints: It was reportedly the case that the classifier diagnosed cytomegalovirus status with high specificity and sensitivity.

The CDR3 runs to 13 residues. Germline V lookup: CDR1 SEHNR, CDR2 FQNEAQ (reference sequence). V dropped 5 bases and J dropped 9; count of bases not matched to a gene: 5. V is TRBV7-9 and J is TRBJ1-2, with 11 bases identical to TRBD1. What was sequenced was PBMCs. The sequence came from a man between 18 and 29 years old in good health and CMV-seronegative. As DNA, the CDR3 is TGTGCCAGCAGCACCGGACAGGGGGCGAGCTACACCTTC. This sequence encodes CASSTGQGASYTF.